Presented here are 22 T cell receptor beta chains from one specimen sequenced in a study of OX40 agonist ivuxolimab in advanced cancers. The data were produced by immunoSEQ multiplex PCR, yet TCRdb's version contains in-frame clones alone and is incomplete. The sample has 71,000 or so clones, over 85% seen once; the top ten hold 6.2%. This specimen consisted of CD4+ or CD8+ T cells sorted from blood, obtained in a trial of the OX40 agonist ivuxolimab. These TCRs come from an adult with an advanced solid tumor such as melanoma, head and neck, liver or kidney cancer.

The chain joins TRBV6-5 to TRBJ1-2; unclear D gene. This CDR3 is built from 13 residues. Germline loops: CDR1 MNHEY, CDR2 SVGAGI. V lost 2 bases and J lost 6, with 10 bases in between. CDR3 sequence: CASSYGGRDGYTF. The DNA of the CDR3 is TGTGCCAGCAGTTACGGCGGGAGGGATGGCTACACCTTC.

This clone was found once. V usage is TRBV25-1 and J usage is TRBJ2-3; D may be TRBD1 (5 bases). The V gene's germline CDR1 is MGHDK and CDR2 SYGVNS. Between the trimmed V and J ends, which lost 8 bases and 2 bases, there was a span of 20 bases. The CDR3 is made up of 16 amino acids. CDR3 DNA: TGTGCCAGCGTCATTCTGGGGCCCAGACACACAGATACGCAGTATTTT. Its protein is CASVILGPRHTDTQYF.

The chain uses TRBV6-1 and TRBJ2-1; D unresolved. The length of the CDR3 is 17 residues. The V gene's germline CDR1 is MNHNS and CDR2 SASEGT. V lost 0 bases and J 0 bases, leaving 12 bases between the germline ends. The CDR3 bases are TGTGCCAGCAGTGAAGCGCTGGAGTCCCTCTCCTACAATGAGCAGTTCTTC. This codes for CASSEALESLSYNEQFF.

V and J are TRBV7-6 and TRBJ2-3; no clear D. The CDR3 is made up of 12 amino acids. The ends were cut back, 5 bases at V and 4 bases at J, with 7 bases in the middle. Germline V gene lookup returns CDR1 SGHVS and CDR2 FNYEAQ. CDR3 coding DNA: TGTGCCAGCAGCCCCCTCGCAGATACGCAGTATTTT. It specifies CASSPLADTQYF. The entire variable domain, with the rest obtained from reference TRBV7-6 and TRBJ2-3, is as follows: GAGVSQSPRYKVTKRGQDVALRCDPISGHVSLYWYRQALGQGPEFLTYFNYEAQQDKSGLPNDRFSAERPEGSISTLTIQRTEQRDSAMYRCASSPLADTQYFGPGTRLTVL.

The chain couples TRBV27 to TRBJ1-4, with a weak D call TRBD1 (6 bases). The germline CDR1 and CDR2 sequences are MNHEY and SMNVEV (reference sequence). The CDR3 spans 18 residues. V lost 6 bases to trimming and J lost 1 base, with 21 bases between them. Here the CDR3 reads CASRPTTGPYRTNEKLFF. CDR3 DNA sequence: TGTGCCAGCAGACCTACAACAGGGCCCTATAGAACTAATGAAAAACTGTTTTTT. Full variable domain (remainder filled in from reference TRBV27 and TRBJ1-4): EAQVTQNPRYLITVTGKKLTVTCSQNMNHEYMSWYRQDPGLGLRQIYYSMNVEVTDKGDVPEGYKVSRKEKRNFPLILESPSPNQTSLYFCASRPTTGPYRTNEKLFFGSGTQLSVL.

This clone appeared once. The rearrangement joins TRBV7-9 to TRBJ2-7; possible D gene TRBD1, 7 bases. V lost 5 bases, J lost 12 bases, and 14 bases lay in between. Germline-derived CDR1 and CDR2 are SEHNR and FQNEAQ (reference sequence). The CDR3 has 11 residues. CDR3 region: CASSAGQTWYF. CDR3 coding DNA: TGTGCCAGCAGCGCGGGACAGACGTGGTACTTC.

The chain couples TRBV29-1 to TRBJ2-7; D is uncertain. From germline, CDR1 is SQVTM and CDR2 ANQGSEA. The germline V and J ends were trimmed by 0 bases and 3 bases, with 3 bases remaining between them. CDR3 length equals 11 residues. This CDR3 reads CSVEEYYEQYF. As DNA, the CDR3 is TGCAGCGTTGAAGAATACTACGAGCAGTACTTC.

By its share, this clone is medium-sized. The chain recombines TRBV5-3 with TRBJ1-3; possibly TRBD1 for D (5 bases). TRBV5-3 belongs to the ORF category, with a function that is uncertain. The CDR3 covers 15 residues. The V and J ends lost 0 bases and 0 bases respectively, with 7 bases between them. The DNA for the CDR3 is TGTGCCAGAAGCTTGGCGGGGCTCTCTGGAAACACCATATATTTT. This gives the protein CARSLAGLSGNTIYF.

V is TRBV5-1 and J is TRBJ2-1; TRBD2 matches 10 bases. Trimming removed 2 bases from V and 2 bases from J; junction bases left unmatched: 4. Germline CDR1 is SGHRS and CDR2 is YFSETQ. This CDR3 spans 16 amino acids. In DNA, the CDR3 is TGCGCCAGCAGCTTAGAAACTAGCGGGGCCTACAATGAGCAGTTCTTC. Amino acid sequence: CASSLETSGAYNEQFF.

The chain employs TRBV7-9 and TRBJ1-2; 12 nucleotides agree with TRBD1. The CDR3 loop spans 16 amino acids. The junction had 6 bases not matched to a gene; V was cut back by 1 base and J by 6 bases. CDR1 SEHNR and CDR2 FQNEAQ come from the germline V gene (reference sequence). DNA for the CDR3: TGTGCCAGCAGCTTAGTAAGGGGACAGGGGGCGCATGGCTACACCTTC. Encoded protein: CASSLVRGQGAHGYTF.

Written as DNA, the CDR3 is TGTGCCAGCAGCCAGGAGGGCTCCTACAATGAGCAGTTCTTC. It is translated as CASSQEGSYNEQFF. The chain employs TRBV5-6 and TRBJ2-1; a possible D gene is TRBD2 (6 bases). Germline CDR1 and CDR2: SGHDT and YYEEEE. This CDR3 contains 14 residues. V was pared by 4 bases and J by 0 bases, with 8 bases between.

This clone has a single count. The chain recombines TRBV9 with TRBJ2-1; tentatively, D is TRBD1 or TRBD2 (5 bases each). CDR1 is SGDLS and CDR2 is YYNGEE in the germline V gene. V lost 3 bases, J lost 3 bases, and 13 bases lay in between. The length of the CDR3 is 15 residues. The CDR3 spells CASSGGTGGYNEQFF. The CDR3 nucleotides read TGTGCCAGCAGCGGGGGGACCGGCGGCTACAATGAGCAGTTCTTC.

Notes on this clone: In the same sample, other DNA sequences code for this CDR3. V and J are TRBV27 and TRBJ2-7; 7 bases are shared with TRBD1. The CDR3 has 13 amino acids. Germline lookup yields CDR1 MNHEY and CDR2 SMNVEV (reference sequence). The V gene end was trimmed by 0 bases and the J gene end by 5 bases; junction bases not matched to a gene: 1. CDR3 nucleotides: TGTGCCAGCAGTTTATCAGGGGGCAACGAGCAGTACTTC. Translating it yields CASSLSGGNEQYF.

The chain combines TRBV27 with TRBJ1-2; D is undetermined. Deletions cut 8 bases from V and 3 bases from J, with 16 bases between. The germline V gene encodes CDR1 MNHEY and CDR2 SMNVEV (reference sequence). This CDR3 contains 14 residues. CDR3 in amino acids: CASLRTFGYYGYTF. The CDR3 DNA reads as TGTGCCAGCTTACGTACCTTCGGGTACTATGGCTACACCTTC.

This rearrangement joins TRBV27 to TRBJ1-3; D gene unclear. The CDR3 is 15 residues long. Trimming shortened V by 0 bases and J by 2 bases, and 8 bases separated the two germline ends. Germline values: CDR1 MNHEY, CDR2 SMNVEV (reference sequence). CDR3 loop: CASSLSNGPGNTIYF. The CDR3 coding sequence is TGTGCCAGCAGTTTATCGAATGGTCCTGGAAACACCATATATTTT.

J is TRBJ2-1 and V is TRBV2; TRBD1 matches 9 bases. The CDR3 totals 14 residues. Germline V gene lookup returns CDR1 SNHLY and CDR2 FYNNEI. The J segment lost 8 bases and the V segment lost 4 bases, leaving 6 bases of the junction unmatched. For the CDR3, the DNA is TGTGCCAGCAGTGGGACAGGGGAGGTTCATGAGCAGTTCTTC. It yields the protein CASSGTGEVHEQFF.

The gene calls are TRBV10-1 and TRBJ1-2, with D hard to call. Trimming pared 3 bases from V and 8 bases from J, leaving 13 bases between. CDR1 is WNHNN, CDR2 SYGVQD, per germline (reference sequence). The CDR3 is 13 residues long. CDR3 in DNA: TGCGCCAGCAGTGAATTCGGGATCCAAGGCTACACCTTC. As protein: CASSEFGIQGYTF.

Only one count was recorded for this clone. CDR3 amino acids: CSVTPISETKQYF. CDR3 DNA sequence: TGCAGCGTCACCCCGATCAGCGAAACAAAACAGTACTTC. The chain has TRBV29-1 and TRBJ2-7; D remains unclear. The CDR3 spans 13 residues. Germline assignment: CDR1 SQVTM and CDR2 ANQGSEA. Trimming took off 6 bases at V and 10 bases at J, with 22 bases between the two ends.

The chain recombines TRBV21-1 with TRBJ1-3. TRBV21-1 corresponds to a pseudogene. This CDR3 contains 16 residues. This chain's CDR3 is CASISKEGIVGNTIYF. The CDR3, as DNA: TGTGCCAGCATCTCGAAAGAAGGGATCGTAGGAAACACCATATATTTT.

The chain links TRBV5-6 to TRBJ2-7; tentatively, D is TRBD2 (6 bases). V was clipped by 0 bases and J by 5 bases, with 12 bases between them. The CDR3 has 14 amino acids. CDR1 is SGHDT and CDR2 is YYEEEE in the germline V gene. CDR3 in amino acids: CASSLGWGGNEQYF. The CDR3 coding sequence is TGTGCCAGCAGCTTGGGTTGGGGAGGCAACGAGCAGTACTTC.

The CDR3 loop is CANPGNYGYTF. The CDR3 DNA reads as TGTGCCAACCCGGGAAACTATGGCTACACCTTC. The chain combines TRBV2 with TRBJ1-2; D is unclear. Germline CDR1 is SNHLY and CDR2 is FYNNEI. V was pared by 10 bases and J by 2 bases, with 8 bases between. The CDR3 contains 11 residues.

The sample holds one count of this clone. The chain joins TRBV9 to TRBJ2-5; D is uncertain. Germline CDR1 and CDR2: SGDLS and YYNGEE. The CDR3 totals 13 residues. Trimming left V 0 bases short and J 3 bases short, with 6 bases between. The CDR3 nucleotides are TGTGCCAGCAGCGTAGATAGCAAAGAGACCCAGTACTTC. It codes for CASSVDSKETQYF.